This note documents a single T cell receptor (beta chain) sequence. What it binds is unknown. Sequenced by immunoSEQ multiplex PCR; TCRdb stores in-frame clones only, minus some. The data show over 950,000 clones, with 77% seen just once and 0.85% to 1% held by the top ten. Participating donors were healthy, HIV-negative adults free of recent acute infections or vaccinations. The record originates from a study of shared clonotypes between healthy human individuals. Study-wide findings and caveats: Clonotype sharing among donors, it was expected, would be affected by sequencing depth. Naive subsets tended to show greater estimated richness than memory subsets. What limited the represented genetic and exposure-history diversity was the small number of donors.

The sample taken for sequencing was memory CD4+ T cells from PBMCs. The subset: CD45RA-negative fraction. This clonotype was sampled from a man aged 18-30 years in good health. Some clones in this sample may be carry-over from other donors' samples.

The CDR3 DNA sequence: TGTGCCAGCAGTTACTCGGCTAGCGGGAACTACGAGCAGTACTTC. Residues: CASSYSASGNYEQYF. The V and J genes are TRBV6-5 and TRBJ2-7; 9 nucleotides agree with TRBD2. Trimming took 0 bases from V and 3 from J; bases not matched to a gene: 3. The CDR3 consists of 15 residues. The germline CDR1 and CDR2 sequences are MNHEY and SVGAGI.